The 11 T cell receptor beta chains presented below share a single source sample, sequenced in a study of cytomegalovirus exposure and HLA in healthy donors (dated by TCRdb to 2015 to 2018). The library was produced with the immunoSEQ multiplex PCR assay. The multiplex PCR relied on a mix of 60 forward primers for TCR Vbeta segments and 13 reverse primers for TCR Jbeta segments. This immuneACCESS table, as held by TCRdb, lists in-frame sequences with V and J called but not all clones. Of the missing ones, under half trace to an unresolved V gene in checked studies; the others have no known cause. In all, the sample holds tens of thousands of clones, and about three quarters of those were seen once. Together, the top ten hold roughly 3% of the sample. Sample: PBMCs. These receptor sequences come from a man in his fifties or sixties in good health and CMV-seropositive.

V is TRBV5-1 and J is TRBJ2-5, with TRBD2 matching over 7 bases. The V gene end was trimmed by 0 bases and the J gene end by 3 bases; junction bases not matched to a gene: 5. This CDR3 has 15 amino acids. The V gene's germline CDR1 is SGHRS and CDR2 YFSETQ. The DNA of the CDR3 is TGCGCCAGCAGCTTGGAGGCGGGAGTGGAAGAGACCCAGTACTTC. The encoded protein is CASSLEAGVEETQYF. Drawing the rest from reference TRBV5-1 and TRBJ2-5, the complete variable domain is KAGVTQTPRYLIKTRGQQVTLSCSPISGHRSVSWYQQTPGQGLQFLFEYFSETQRNKGNFPGRFSGRQFSNSRSEMNVSTLELGDSALYLCASSLEAGVEETQYFGPGTRLLVL.

CDR3 amino acids: CASSAYPGQGSYEQYF. CDR3 nucleotides: TGTGCCAGCAGCGCATATCCGGGACAGGGATCCTACGAGCAGTACTTC. The chain employs TRBV7-6 and TRBJ2-7, with 9 bases that match TRBD1. Germline CDR1 and CDR2: SGHVS and FNYEAQ. V trimming: 5 bases; J trimming: 1 base; junction bases outside the gene matches: 9. This CDR3 comprises 16 residues. The variable domain in full, completed from reference TRBV7-6 and TRBJ2-7, reads GAGVSQSPRYKVTKRGQDVALRCDPISGHVSLYWYRQALGQGPEFLTYFNYEAQQDKSGLPNDRFSAERPEGSISTLTIQRTEQRDSAMYRCASSAYPGQGSYEQYFGPGTRLTVT.

V and J are TRBV7-2 and TRBJ2-7; D is perhaps TRBD1 (6 bases). Germline loops: CDR1 SGHTA, CDR2 FQGNSA. V was cut by 5 bases and J by 4 bases, with 18 bases left in between. The CDR3 runs to 15 residues. The CDR3 sequence is CASSPGTTWEYEQYF. Written as DNA, the CDR3 is TGTGCCAGCAGCCCCGGGACAACCTGGGAGTACGAGCAGTACTTC. The variable domain in full, with the rest retrieved from reference TRBV7-2 and TRBJ2-7, is GAGVSQSPSNKVTEKGKDVELRCDPISGHTALYWYRQSLGQGLEFLIYFQGNSAPDKSGLPSDRFSAERTGGSVSTLTIQRTQQEDSAVYLCASSPGTTWEYEQYFGPGTRLTVT.

The rearrangement uses TRBV5-1 and TRBJ2-5, with D tentatively TRBD2 (6 bases). This CDR3 has 14 residues. V was shortened by 2 bases and J by 3 bases, with 11 bases between the two germline ends. Germline values: CDR1 SGHRS, CDR2 YFSETQ. The CDR3 coding sequence is TGCGCCAGCAGCTTAAGGCCTAGCGAAGAGACCCAGTACTTC. Translated: CASSLRPSEETQYF.

In this sample, this clone turned up a few times. Here the CDR3 reads CASKPTLQGNEKLFF. The CDR3 DNA reads TGTGCCAGCAAGCCAACACTACAGGGTAATGAAAAACTGTTTTTT. The gene calls are TRBV6-5 and TRBJ1-4; D perhaps matches TRBD1 (6 bases). This CDR3 region has 15 residues. Trimming pared 7 bases from V and 4 bases from J, leaving 16 bases between. The V gene's germline CDR1 is MNHEY and CDR2 SVGAGI.

The gene calls are TRBV15 and TRBJ1-1; D not certain. With 0 bases removed from V and 0 bases from J, the gap between germline ends came to 14 bases. CDR3 length equals 17 residues. From germline, CDR1 is LNHNV and CDR2 YYDKDF (reference sequence). The CDR3 DNA follows: TGTGCCACCAGCAGAGAAGGGAGGATGCTTGTGAACACTGAAGCTTTCTTT. Protein: CATSREGRMLVNTEAFF. Full variable domain (rest looked up from reference TRBV15 and TRBJ1-1): DAMVIQNPRYQVTQFGKPVTLSCSQTLNHNVMYWYQQKSSQAPKLLFHYYDKDFNNEADTPDNFQSRRPNTSFCFLDIRSPGLGDTAMYLCATSREGRMLVNTEAFFGQGTRLTVV.

This sequence joins TRBV27 and TRBJ2-1, with D perhaps matching TRBD2 (5 bases). Germline V lookup: CDR1 MNHEY, CDR2 SMNVEV (reference sequence). The CDR3 has 15 amino acids. V lost 4 bases, J lost 7 bases, and 17 bases lay in between. The CDR3 loop reads CASSSGVLSKNEQFF. The CDR3 DNA reads as TGTGCCAGCAGTTCCGGGGTCCTTTCTAAAAATGAGCAGTTCTTC.

The rearrangement joins TRBV4-2 to TRBJ2-1, with D unclear. The CDR3 loop spans 13 amino acids. Trimming shortened V by 0 bases and J by 9 bases, and 9 bases separated the two germline ends. The germline V gene encodes CDR1 LGHNA and CDR2 YNFKEQ. CDR3 in DNA: TGTGCCAGCAGCCAAGATGAGACTGGTGAGCAGTTCTTC. This gives the protein CASSQDETGEQFF.

Notes on this clone: The conserved closing phenylalanine or tryptophan is absent in this CDR3, likely reflecting a read error. The chain links TRBV28 to TRBJ1-6; perhaps TRBD1 as D (5 bases). Germline V CDR1 and CDR2: MDHEN, SYDVKM. V was pared by 6 bases and J by 7 bases, with 13 bases between. CDR3 length equals 14 residues. The CDR3 reads CASSPPGLNSPLHY. Here the CDR3 DNA reads TGTGCCAGCAGCCCTCCGGGACTGAATTCACCCCTCCACTAT.

J is TRBJ2-2 and V is TRBV11-2; weak D call: TRBD1 (6 bases). This CDR3 spans 12 amino acids. V dropped 6 bases and J dropped 6 bases, with 8 bases sitting between them. Germline loops: CDR1 SGHAT, CDR2 FQNNGV. As DNA, the CDR3 is TGTGCCAGCAGAGGGGGATCCGGGGAGCTGTTTTTT. This sequence encodes CASRGGSGELFF.

The rearrangement joins TRBV5-5 to TRBJ1-4; 7 bases are a match to TRBD1. CDR1 and CDR2 from the germline V gene are SGHKS and YYEKEE (reference sequence). V was pared by 0 bases and J by 0 bases, with 5 bases of the junction left unmatched. The CDR3 totals 17 residues. As DNA, the CDR3 is TGTGCCAGCAGCTTGGTCCTTGGGACAGCAACTAATGAAAAACTGTTTTTT. This translates into CASSLVLGTATNEKLFF.